This paragraph reports one TCR beta chain. Its target is unknown. These data come from a study of post-analysis software for immune sequencing data. Overall study findings and caveats: There was significantly lower normalized Chao1 diversity in multiple sclerosis patients than in controls. Elevated frequency relative to controls characterized four or five TRBV segments in patients, TRBV5-6, TRBV5-1 and TRBV20-1 among them. When the samples were clustered directly with F measure, those that had been prepared in the same batch showed strong co-clustering.

With 2 bases removed from V and 6 bases from J, the gap between germline ends came to 11 bases. Germline-derived CDR1 and CDR2 are LGHDT and YNNKEL (reference sequence). The CDR3 is made up of 14 amino acids. cDNA libraries of TCR beta carried unique molecular identifiers. MiXCR, run by TCRdb on the PCR reads, gives a single entry per CDR3 protein. The table lists about 820,000 distinct CDR3 sequences, roughly 50% of them singletons. V gene TRBV3-1 combines with J gene TRBJ1-5; TRBD1 might be the D (6 bases). The receptor was derived from a girl aged 10 to 17 with multiple sclerosis. Sequences were obtained from blood. CDR3 bases: TGTGCCAGCAGCCAATTAGGGGGGGGTCAGCCCCAGCATTTT. This sequence encodes CASSQLGGGQPQHF.